This record looks at one T cell receptor (beta chain) sequence and its context. No antigen is known for it. One base away lies a much larger clone, so this may be a sequencing read error. The data were taken from a study of shared clonotypes between healthy human individuals. Overall study results and limits: Estimated clonotype richness was generally higher in naive than memory subsets.

Assay: immunoSEQ multiplex PCR; the TCRdb copy retains only in-frame clones and omits some. The sample lists 800,000 to 1,200,000 clones, about 84% occurring once. The CDR3 loop spans 12 amino acids. V was cut by 1 base and J by 4 bases, with 4 bases left in between. Germline-derived CDR1 and CDR2 are SGHTA and FQGNSA. The sequenced material came from memory CD4+ T cells from PBMCs. The subset was: CD45RA-negative fraction. This clonotype was obtained from a man younger than 30 in good health. Some clones in this sample may be carry-over from other donors' samples. This chain connects TRBV7-2 to TRBJ1-1; D uncertain. The CDR3 here is CASSLEFTEAFF. The CDR3 coding sequence is TGTGCCAGCAGCTTAGAGTTCACTGAAGCTTTCTTT.